These 2 T cell receptor beta chains originate from one sample sequenced in a study of post-analysis software for immune sequencing data. Study results and caveats: In patients, TRBV5-6, TRBV5-1 and TRBV20-1 belonged to 4 or 5 TRBV segments found more frequently than in controls.

Unique molecular identifiers were built into the TCR beta cDNA libraries. TCRdb passed the PCR reads through MiXCR, listing each CDR3 protein once. The sample has some 500,000 distinct CDR3 sequences, approximately 46% seen once. What these receptors recognize is not known. The sample was blood. Receptor source: a girl under 18 with multiple sclerosis.

The rearrangement uses TRBV20-1 and TRBJ2-5; D is undetermined. The CDR3 consists of 11 residues. Trimming took 6 bases from V and 1 from J, leaving 6 bases between them. Germline CDR1 is DFQATT and CDR2 is SNEGSKA (reference sequence). The CDR3 reads CSALSQETQYF. CDR3 DNA sequence: TGCAGTGCCCTATCCCAAGAGACCCAGTACTTC.

The chain uses TRBV4-1 and TRBJ1-2; TRBD1 is a possible D gene (6 bases). Germline V CDR1 and CDR2: MGHRA, YSYEKL. This CDR3 region has 14 residues. V lost 1 base and J lost 3, with 9 bases in between. The CDR3 DNA reads TGCGCCAGCAGCCAAGTGACAGGTTACTATGGCTACACCTTC. Protein product: CASSQVTGYYGYTF.